This T cell receptor beta chain was recorded in a study of T cells in Graves' hyperthyroidism and ophthalmopathy. Study-wide findings and caveats: Blood samples included most of the expanded thyroid clonotypes exceeding 0.001.

Fresh peripheral blood, less than 11 ml of it, supplied the PBMCs. TCR beta CDR3 regions were amplified from RNA. TCR CDR3 regions were first amplified by RT-PCR with HTBI primers. TCRdb recomputed calls from the multiplex PCR reads with MiXCR, one row per CDR3 protein. The sample holds roughly 600,000 distinct CDR3 sequences, roughly 14% seen once. The CDR3 spans 11 residues. Germline V gene lookup returns CDR1 SQVTM and CDR2 ANQGSEA. V was pared by 5 bases and J by 4 bases, with 9 bases between. About this clonotype itself: Its antigen remains unidentified.

This TCR derives from a woman between 45 and 60 years old with Graves' ophthalmopathy. Source material: blood. J is TRBJ2-7 and V is TRBV29-1, with D unresolved. The chain's CDR3 is CSVSTIYEQYF. CDR3 DNA sequence: TGCAGCGTTTCAACGATTTACGAGCAGTACTTC.